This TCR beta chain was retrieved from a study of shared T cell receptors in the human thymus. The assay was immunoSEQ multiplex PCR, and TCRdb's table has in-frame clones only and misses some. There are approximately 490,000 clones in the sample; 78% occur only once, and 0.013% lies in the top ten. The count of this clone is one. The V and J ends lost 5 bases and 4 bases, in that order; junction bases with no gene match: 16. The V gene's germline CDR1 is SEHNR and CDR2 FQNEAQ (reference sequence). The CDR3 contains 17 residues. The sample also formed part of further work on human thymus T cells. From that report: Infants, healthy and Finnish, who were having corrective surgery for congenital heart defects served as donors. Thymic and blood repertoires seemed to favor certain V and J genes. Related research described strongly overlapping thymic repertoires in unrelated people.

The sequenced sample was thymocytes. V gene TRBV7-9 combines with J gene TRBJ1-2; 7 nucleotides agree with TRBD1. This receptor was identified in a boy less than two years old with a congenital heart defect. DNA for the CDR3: TGTGCCAGCAGCAAACGCGTCCGGGACAGCCTTTTCTATGGCTACACCTTC. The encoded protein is CASSKRVRDSLFYGYTF.